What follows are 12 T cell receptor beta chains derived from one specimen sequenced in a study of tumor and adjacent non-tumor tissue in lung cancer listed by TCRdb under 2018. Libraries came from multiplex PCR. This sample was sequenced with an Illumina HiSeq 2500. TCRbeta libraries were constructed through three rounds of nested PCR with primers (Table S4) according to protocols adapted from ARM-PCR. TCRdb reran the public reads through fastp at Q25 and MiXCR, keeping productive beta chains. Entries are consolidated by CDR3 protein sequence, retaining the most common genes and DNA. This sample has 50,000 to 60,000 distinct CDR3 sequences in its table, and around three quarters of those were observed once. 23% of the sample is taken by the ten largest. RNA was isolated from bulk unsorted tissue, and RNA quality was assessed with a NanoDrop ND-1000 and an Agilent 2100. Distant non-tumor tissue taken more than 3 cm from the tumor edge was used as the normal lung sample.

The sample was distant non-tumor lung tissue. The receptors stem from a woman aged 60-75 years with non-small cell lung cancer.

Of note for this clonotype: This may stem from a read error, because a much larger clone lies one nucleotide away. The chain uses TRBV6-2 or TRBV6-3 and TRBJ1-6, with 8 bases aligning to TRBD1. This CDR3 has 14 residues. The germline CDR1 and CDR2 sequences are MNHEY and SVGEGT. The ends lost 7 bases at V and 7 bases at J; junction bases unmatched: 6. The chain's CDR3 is CASKLTGANSPLHF. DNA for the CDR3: TGTGCCAGCAAGCTGACAGGGGCAAATTCACCCCTCCACTTT.

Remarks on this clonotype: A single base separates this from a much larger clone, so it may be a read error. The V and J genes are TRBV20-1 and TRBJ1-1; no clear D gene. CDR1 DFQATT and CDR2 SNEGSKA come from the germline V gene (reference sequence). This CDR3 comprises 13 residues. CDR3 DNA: TGCAGTGCTTCGACGCTCAGGAACATTGAAGCTTTCTTT. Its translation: CSASTLRNIEAFF.

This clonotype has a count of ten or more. This CDR3 reads CASSWGTEADTQYF. CDR3 sequence (DNA): TGCGCCAGCAGCTGGGGGACAGAGGCAGATACGCAGTATTTT. The rearrangement joins TRBV5-1 to TRBJ2-3; 7 nucleotides match TRBD1. CDR3 length equals 14 residues. V lost 3 bases to trimming and J lost 4 bases; unmatched junction nucleotides: 5. Germline values: CDR1 SGHRS, CDR2 YFSETQ.

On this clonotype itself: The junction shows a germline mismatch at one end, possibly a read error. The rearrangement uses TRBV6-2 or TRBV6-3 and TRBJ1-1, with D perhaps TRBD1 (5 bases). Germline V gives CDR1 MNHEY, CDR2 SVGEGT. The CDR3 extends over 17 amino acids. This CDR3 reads CTSMRPHVGGLNTEAFF. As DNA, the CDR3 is TGTACCAGCATGCGCCCCCATGTTGGGGGTTTGAACACTGAAGCTTTCTTT.

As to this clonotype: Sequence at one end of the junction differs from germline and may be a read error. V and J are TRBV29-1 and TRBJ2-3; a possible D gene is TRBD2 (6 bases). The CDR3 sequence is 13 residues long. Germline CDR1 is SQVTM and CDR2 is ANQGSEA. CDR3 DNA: TGCAGCGCCTTTACGCGGGATACAGATATGCAGTATTTT. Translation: CSAFTRDTDMQYF.

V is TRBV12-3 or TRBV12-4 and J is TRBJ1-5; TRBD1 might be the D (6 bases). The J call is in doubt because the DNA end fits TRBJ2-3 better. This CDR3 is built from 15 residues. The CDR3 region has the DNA TGTGCCAGCAGTTTTATTCCCGGCAGGGGCCAGCCTCAGTATTTT. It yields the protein CASSFIPGRGQPQYF.

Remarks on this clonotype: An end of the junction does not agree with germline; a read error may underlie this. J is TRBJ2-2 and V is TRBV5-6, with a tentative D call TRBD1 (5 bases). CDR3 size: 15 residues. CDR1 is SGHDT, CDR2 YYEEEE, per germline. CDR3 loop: CAISIDKGRTGELFF. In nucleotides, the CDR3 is TGTGCCATCAGCATTGACAAGGGGCGTACCGGGGAGCTGTTTTTT.

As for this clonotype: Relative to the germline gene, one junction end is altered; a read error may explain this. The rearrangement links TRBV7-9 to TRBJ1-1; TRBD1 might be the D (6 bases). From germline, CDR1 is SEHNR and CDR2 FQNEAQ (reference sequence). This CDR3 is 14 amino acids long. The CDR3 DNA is TGTGGCAGCAGCGACCTACTAGGGGGAACCGAAGCTTTCTTT. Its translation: CGSSDLLGGTEAFF.

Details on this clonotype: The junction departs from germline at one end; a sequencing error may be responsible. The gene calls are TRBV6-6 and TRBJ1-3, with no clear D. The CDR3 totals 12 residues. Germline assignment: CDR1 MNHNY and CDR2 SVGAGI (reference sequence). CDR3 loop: CTSSLWTDTIDF. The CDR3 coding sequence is TGTACCAGCAGCCTCTGGACTGACACCATAGATTTT.

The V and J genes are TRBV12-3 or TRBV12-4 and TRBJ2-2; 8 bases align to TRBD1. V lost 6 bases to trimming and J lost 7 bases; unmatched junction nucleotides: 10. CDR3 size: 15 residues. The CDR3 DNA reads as TGTGCCAGCAGCCGGGACAGGCTGAACGACGGGGAGCTGTTTTTT. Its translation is CASSRDRLNDGELFF.

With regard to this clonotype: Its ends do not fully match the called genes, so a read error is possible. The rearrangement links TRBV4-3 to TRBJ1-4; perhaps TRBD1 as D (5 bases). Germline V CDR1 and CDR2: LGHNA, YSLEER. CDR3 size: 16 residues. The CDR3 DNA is TGCGCTAGCAGCCACAAGTCGGGTGGGGGAAGCGAAAAACTGTTTTTT. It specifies CASSHKSGGGSEKLFF.

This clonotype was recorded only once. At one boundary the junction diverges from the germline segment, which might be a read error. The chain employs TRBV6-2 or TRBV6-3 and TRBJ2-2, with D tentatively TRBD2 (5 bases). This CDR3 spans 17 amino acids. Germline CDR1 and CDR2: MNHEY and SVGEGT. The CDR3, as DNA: TGTGCCAGTGGTTACACCCAACAGAGGGCCAACACTGGGGAACTGTTTTTT. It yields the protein CASGYTQQRANTGELFF.